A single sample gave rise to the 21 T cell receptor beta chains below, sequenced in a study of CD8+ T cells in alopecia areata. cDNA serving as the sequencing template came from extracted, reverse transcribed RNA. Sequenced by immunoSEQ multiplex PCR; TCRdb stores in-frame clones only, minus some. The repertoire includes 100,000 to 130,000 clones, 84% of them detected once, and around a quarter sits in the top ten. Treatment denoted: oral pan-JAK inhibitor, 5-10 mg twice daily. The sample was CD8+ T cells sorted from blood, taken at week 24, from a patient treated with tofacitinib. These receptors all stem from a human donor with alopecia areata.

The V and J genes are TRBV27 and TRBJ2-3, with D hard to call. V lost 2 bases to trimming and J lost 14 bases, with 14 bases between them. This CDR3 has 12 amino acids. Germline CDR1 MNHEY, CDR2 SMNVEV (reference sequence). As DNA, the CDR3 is TGTGCCAGCAGTTTAATATGGTCAGATCTGTATTTT. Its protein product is CASSLIWSDLYF.

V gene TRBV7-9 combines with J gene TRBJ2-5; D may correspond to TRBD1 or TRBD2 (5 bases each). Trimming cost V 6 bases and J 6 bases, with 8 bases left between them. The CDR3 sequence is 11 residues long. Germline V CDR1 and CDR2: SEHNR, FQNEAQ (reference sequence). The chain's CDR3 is CASRGDQTQYF. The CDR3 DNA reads TGTGCCAGCAGGGGGGATCAGACCCAGTACTTC. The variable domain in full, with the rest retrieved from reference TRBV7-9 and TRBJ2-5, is DTGVSQNPRHKITKRGQNVTFRCDPISEHNRLYWYRQTLGQGPEFLTYFQNEAQLEKSRLLSDRFSAERPKGSFSTLEIQRTEQGDSAMYLCASRGDQTQYFGPGTRLLVL.

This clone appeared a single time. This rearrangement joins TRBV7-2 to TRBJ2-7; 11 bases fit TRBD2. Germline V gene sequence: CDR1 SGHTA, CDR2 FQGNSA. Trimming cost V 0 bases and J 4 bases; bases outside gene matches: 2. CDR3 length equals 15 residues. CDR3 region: CASSLATSGEYEQYF. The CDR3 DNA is TGTGCCAGCAGCTTAGCGACTAGCGGGGAATACGAGCAGTACTTC.

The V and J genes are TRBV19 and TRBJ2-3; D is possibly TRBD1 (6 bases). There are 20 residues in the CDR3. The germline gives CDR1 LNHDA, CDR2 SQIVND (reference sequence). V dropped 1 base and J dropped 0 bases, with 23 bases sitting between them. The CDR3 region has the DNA TGTGCCAGTAGTATAGGATCTTCACAGGGAATGCTGACTAGCACAGATACGCAGTATTTT. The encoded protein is CASSIGSSQGMLTSTDTQYF.

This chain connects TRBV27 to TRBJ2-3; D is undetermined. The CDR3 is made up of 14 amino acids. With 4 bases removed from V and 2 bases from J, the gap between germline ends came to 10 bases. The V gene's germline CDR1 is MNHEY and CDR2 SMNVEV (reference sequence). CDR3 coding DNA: TGTGCCAGCAGTTCACCGGGCCCCACAGATACGCAGTATTTT. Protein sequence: CASSSPGPTDTQYF.

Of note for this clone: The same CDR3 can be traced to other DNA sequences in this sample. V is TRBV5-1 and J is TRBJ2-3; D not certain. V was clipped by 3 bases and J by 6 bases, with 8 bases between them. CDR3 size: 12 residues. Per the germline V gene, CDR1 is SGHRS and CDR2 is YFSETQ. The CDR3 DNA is TGCGCCAGCAGCTACAACACGGATACGCAGTATTTT. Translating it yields CASSYNTDTQYF.

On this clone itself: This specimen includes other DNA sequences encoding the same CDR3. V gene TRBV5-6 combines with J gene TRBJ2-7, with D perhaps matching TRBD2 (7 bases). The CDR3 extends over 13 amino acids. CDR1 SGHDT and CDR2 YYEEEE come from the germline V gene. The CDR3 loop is CASERDTIYEQYF. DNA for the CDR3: TGTGCTAGCGAGCGGGACACGATCTACGAGCAGTACTTC.

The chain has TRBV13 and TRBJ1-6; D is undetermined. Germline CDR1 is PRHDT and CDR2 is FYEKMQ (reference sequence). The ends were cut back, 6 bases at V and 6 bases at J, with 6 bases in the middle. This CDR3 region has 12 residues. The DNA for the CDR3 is TGTGCCAGCAGGACTCTTAATTCACCCCTCCACTTT. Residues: CASRTLNSPLHF.

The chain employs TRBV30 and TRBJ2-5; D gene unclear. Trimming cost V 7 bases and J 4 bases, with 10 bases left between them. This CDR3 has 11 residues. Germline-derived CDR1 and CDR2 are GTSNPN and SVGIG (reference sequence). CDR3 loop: CAYPRGETQYF. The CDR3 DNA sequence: TGTGCCTACCCACGTGGAGAGACCCAGTACTTC.

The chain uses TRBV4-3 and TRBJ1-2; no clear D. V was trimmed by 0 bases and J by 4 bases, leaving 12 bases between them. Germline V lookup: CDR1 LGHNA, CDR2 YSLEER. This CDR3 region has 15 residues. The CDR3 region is CASSQDREGTYGYTF. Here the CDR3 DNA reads TGCGCCAGCAGCCAAGATCGGGAGGGAACCTATGGCTACACCTTC.

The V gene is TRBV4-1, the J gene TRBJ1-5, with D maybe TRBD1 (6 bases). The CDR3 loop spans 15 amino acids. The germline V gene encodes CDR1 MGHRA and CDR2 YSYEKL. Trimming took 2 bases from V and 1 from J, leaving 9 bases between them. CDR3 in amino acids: CASSQQGRSNQPQHF. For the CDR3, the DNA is TGCGCCAGCAGCCAACAGGGGCGGAGCAATCAGCCCCAGCATTTT.

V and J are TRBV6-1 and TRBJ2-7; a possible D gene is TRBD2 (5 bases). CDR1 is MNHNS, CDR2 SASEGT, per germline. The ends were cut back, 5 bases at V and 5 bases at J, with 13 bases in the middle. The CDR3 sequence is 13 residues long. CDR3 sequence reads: CASSLPGINEQYF. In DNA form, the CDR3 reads TGTGCCAGCAGTTTACCCGGGATCAACGAGCAGTACTTC.

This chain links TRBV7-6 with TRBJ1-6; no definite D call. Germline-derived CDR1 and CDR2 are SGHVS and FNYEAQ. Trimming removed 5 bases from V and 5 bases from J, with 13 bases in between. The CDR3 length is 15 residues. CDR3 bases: TGTGCCAGCAGCAGGACGGGTCCAGATAATTCACCCCTCCACTTT. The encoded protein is CASSRTGPDNSPLHF.

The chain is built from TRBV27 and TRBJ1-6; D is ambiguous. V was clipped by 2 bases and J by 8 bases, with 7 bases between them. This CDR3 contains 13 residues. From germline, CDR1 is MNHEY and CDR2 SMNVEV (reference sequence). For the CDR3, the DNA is TGTGCCAGCAGTTTAGGAGAGGATTCACCCCTCCACTTT. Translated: CASSLGEDSPLHF.

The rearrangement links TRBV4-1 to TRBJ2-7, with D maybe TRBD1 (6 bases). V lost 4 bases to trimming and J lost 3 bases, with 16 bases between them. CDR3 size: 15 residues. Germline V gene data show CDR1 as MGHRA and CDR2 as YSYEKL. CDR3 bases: TGCGCCAGCAGCCTGGAGGACAGACCGAGCTACGAGCAGTACTTC. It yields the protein CASSLEDRPSYEQYF.

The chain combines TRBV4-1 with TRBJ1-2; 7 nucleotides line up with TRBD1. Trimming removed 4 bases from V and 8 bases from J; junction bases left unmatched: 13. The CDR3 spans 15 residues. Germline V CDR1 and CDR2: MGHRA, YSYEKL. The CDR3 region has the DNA TGCGCCAGCAGCCTTCGGACAGGCAACATTGGAGGCTACACCTTC. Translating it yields CASSLRTGNIGGYTF.

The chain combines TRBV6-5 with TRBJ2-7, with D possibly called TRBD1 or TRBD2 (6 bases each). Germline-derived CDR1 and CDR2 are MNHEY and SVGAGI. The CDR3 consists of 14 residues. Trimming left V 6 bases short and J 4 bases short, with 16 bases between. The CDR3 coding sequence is TGTGCCAGCAGCTTCGGGGGCGCCTCTTACGAGCAGTACTTC. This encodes CASSFGGASYEQYF.

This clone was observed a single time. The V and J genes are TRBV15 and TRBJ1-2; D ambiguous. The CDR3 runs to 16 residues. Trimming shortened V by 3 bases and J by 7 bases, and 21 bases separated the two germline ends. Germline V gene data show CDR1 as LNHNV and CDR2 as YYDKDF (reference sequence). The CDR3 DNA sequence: TGTGCCACCAGCAGTATCCGGGCCCGGGAAGTGTTTGGCTACACCTTC. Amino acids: CATSSIRAREVFGYTF.

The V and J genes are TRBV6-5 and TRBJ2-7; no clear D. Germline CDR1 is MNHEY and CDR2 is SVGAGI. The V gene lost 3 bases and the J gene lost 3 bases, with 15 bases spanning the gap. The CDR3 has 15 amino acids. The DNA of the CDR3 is TGTGCCAGCAGTTATAACCCGGACGGATACTACGAGCAGTACTTC. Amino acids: CASSYNPDGYYEQYF.

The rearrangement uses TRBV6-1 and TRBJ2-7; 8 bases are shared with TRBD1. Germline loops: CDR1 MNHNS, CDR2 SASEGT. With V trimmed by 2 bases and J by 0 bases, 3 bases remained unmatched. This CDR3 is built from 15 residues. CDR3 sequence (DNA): TGTGCCAGCAGTGAAAAACAGGGGGGCTCCTACGAGCAGTACTTC. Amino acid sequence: CASSEKQGGSYEQYF.

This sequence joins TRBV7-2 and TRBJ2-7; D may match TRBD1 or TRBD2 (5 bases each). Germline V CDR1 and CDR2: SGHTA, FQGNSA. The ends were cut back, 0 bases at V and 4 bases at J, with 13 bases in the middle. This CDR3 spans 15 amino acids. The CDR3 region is CASSLAGVSSYEQYF. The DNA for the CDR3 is TGTGCCAGCAGCTTAGCGGGGGTGTCCTCGTACGAGCAGTACTTC. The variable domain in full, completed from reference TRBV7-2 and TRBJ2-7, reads GAGVSQSPSNKVTEKGKDVELRCDPISGHTALYWYRQSLGQGLEFLIYFQGNSAPDKSGLPSDRFSAERTGGSVSTLTIQRTQQEDSAVYLCASSLAGVSSYEQYFGPGTRLTVT.